What follows describes a single T cell receptor (beta chain). Its specific antigen is unknown. Base qualities are not provided; no much larger clone lies one nucleotide away. This sample was included in a study of Tregs in tolerant kidney transplant recipients (dated by TCRdb to about 2019). Study-wide context: The study used TCRbeta sequencing to identify donor-specific regulatory T cells before combined kidney and bone marrow transplantation, then tracked those cells after transplant. TCRbeta repertoire sequencing was used in a few healthy controls to compare several methods for expanding Tregs specific for an allogeneic donor.

Thawed PBMCs were FACS-sorted into unstimulated Tregs (CD4+CD25+CD127-), CD4+ non-Tregs (CD4+CD25-), CD4 cells and CD8 cells. Healthy control blood was obtained either as purchased buffy coats or from healthy volunteers. Healthy control blood was processed to PBMCs by Ficoll density gradient and cryopreserved, and patient PBMCs were collected before and after transplant. For TCRbeta CDR3 sequencing, genomic DNA was extracted from sorted cells using the QIAGEN DNeasy Blood and Tissue Kit. Through immunoSEQ, high-throughput TCRbeta CDR3 sequencing was done commercially, including PCR amplification with internal controls and bias correction. Per the source publication's procedure: Unique productive TCRbeta sequences were defined by CDR3 nucleotide sequence where primers matched, and otherwise by CDR3 amino acid sequence together with Vbeta and Jbeta genes. To correct for sorting error, sequences found in more than one sorted population at a frequency ratio of 2:1 or less were discarded, and the remaining shared sequences were assigned to the population with the higher frequency. A sequence was defined as donor-reactive if the sequence was expanded at least 5-fold in CFSE-low cells compared with unstimulated cells and had a frequency of at least 0.01% in CFSE-low cells. Jensen-Shannon divergence, calculated on the top 100 TCRbeta sequences ranked by frequency, was used to quantify repertoire divergence. When a sample had multiple sequencing runs, each run was corrected for sorting error separately and the runs were then pooled. TCRdb provides this immuneACCESS table in a form limited to in-frame rearrangements. Some clones are lacking; in checked studies, under half of them reflect an unresolved V gene, and why the rest are absent is not known. V and J calls and clone size are as listed in that table; D and trimming were resolved from the DNA. The sample records approximately 260,000 clones, about 86% of which are singletons. The top ten hold around 0.61% of the sample.

Via the germline V gene (reference sequence), CDR1 is LNHNV and CDR2 YYDKDF. From the cysteine up to the phenylalanine, the CDR3 has a length of 16 residues. Only the CDR3 DNA is retained, 48 bases long and in frame from the first base. For this chain, trimming is 3 bases at the V end and 7 bases at the J end, and the number of junction bases without a gene match is 7. The research as a whole found: The most biologically relevant and donor-specific TCRbeta repertoire appeared to be identified by expanding Tregs with activated donor B cells. Because the study included only a small number of patients, the results must be confirmed in larger populations and under other immunosuppression protocols. Biological reproducibility was not examined directly, but technical replication error appeared to be minimal.

Sequencing used CD4+ T cells from blood. The chain employs TRBV15 and TRBJ2-1; 12 nucleotides in the junction match TRBD1. The origin of this receptor is a human donor in good health. The DNA is as follows: TGTGCCACCAGCAGGGGTGGGACAGGGGGCAGGAATGAGCAGTTCTTC. Its protein reads: CATSRGGTGGRNEQFF.